This T cell receptor (beta chain) was sequenced during a study of shared T cell receptors in the human thymus. This clone was counted between two and nine times. Sequenced by immunoSEQ multiplex PCR; TCRdb stores in-frame clones only, minus some. This repertoire shows around 730,000 clones, 70% to 90% found once; its top ten account for 0.0095% to 0.013%. CDR3 length: 14 amino acids. Per the germline V gene, CDR1 is SNHLY and CDR2 is FYNNEI. Trimming took 4 bases from V and 3 from J, leaving 12 bases between them. These data were likewise used in another study, on human thymus T cells.

The sample consisted of thymocytes. The chain joins TRBV2 to TRBJ1-2; D is ambiguous. The receptor comes from a girl under three years old with a congenital heart defect. The CDR3 loop is CASSGSDKHYGYTF. The DNA for the CDR3 is TGTGCCAGCAGTGGTAGTGACAAGCACTATGGCTACACCTTC.